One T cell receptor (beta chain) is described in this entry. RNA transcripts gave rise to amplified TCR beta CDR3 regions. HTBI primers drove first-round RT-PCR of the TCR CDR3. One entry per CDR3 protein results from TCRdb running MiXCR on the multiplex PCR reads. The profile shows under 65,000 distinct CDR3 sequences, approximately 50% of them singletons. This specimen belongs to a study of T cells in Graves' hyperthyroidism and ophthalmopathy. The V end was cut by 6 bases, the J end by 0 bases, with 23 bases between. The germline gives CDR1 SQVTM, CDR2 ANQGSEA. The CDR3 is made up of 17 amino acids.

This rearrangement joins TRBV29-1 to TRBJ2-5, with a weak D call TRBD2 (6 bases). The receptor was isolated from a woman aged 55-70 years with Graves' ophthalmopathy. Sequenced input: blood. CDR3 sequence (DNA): TGCAGCGTGGCCGGGACTCGCAATCCAACGTACCAAGAGACCCAGTACTTC. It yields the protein CSVAGTRNPTYQETQYF.